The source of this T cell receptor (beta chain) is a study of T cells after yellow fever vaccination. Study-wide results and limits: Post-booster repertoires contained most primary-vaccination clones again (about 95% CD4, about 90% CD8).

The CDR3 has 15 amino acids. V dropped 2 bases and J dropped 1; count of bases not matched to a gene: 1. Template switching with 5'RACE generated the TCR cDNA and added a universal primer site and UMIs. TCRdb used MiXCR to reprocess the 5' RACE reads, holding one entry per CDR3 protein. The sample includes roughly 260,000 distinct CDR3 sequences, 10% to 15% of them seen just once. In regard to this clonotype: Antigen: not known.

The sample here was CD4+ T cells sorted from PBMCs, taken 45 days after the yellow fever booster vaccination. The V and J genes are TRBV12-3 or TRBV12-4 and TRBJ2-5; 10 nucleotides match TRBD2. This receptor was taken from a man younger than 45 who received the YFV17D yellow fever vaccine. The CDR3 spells CASSLLAGAQETQYF. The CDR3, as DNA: TGTGCCAGCAGTTTACTAGCGGGGGCCCAAGAGACCCAGTACTTC.